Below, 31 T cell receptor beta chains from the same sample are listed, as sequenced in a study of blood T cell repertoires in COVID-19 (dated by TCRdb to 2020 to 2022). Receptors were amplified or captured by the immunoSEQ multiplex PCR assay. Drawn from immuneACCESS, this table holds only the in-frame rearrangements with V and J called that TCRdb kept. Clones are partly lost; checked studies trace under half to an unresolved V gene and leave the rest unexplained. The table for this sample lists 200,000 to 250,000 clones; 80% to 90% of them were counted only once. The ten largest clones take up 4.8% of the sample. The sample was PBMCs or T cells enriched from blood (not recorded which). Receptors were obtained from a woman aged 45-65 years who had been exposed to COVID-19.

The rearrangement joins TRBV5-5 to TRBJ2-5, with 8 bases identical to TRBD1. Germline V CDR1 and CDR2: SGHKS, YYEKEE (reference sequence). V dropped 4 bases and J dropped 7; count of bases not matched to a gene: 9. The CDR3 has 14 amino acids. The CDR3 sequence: CASSPTGQGVTQYF. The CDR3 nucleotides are TGTGCCAGCAGCCCCACCGGACAGGGCGTGACCCAGTACTTC.

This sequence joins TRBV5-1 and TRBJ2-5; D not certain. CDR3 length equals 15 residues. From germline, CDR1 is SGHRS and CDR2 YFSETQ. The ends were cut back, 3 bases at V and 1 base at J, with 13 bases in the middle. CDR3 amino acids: CASSYSTVPQETQYF. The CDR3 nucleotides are TGCGCCAGCAGCTACTCAACTGTACCCCAAGAGACCCAGTACTTC.

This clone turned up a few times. In DNA, the CDR3 is TGTGCCACCAGTGACGTGGGGACAGGGAACACCGGGGAGCTGTTTTTT. This encodes CATSDVGTGNTGELFF. The V and J genes are TRBV24-1 and TRBJ2-2, with 8 bases fitting TRBD1. This CDR3 has 16 residues. The germline V gene encodes CDR1 KGHDR and CDR2 SFDVKD. With V trimmed by 4 bases and J by 1 base, 4 bases remained unmatched.

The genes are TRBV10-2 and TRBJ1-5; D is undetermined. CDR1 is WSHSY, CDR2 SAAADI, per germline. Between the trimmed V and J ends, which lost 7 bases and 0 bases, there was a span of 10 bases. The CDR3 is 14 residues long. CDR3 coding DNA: TGCGCCAGCACATCAGGCTATAGCAATCAGCCCCAGCATTTT. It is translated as CASTSGYSNQPQHF.

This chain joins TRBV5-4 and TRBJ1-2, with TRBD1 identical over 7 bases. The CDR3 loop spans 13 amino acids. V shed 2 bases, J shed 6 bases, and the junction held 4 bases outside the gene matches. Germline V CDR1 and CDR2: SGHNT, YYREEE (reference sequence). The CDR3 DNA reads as TGTGCCAGCAGCTTTGACAGGGAGGATGGCTACACCTTC. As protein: CASSFDREDGYTF.

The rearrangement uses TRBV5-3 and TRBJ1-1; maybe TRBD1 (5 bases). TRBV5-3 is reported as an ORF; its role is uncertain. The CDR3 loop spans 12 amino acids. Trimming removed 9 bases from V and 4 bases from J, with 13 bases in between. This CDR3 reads CAMPQEGTEAFF. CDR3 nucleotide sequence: TGTGCCATGCCACAGGAGGGCACTGAAGCTTTCTTT.

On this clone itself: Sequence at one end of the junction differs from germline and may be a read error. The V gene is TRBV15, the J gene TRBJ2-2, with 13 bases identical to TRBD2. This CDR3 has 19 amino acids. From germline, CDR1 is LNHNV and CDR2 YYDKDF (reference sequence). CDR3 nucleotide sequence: TGCGCCACCAGCAGAGACCTTAAACTAGCGGGGGGGCATGGCGGGGAGCTGTTTTTT. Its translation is CATSRDLKLAGGHGGELFF.

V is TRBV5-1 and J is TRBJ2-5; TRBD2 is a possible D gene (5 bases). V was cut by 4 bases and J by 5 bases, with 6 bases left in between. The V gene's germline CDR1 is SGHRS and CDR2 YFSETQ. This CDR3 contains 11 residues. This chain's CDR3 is CASSRGETQYF. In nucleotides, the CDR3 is TGCGCCAGCAGCAGAGGGGAGACCCAGTACTTC.

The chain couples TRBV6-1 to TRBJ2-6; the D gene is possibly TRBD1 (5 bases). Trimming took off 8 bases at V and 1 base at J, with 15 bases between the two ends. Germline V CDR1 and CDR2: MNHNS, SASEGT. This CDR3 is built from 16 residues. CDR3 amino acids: CASRGRTHSGANVLTF. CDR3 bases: TGTGCCAGCCGTGGCAGGACACATTCTGGGGCCAACGTCCTGACTTTC.

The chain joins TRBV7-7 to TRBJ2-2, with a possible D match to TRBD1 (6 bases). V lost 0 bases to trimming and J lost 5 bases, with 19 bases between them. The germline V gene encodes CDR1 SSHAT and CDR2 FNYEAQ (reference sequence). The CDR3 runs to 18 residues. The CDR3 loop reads CASSLAPTGTGRTGELFF. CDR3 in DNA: TGTGCCAGCAGCTTAGCGCCCACAGGGACGGGGAGAACCGGGGAGCTGTTTTTT.

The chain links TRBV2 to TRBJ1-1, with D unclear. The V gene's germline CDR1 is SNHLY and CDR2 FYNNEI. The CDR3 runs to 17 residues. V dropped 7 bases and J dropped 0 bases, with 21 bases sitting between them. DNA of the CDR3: TGTGCCAGCACCGGCTTGGGTTGGAGTATGGTGAACACTGAAGCTTTCTTT. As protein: CASTGLGWSMVNTEAFF.

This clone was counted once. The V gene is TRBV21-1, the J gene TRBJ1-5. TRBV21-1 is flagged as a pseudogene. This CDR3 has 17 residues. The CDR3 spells CASSAYPSLRCNQPQHF. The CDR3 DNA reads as TGTGCCAGCAGCGCCTACCCCTCATTGCGCTGCAATCAGCCCCAGCATTTT.

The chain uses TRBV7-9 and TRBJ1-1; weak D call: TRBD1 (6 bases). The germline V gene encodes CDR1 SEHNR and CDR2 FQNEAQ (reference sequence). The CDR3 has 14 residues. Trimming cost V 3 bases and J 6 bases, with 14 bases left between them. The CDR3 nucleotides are TGTGCCAGCAGCTTCCAAACAGGGAGGGCTGAAGCTTTCTTT. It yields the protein CASSFQTGRAEAFF.

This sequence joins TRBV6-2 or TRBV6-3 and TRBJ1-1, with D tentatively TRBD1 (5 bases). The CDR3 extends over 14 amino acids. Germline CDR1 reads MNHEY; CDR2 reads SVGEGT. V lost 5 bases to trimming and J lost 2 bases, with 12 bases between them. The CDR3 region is CASSVKQGNTEAFF. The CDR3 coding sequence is TGTGCCAGCAGTGTTAAGCAGGGAAACACTGAAGCTTTCTTT.

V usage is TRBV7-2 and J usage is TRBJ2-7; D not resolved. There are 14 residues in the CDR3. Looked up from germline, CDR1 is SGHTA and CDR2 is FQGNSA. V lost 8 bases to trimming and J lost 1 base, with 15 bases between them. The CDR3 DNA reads TGTGCCAGCGCCACAGTGGTCAGATCCTACGAGCAGTACTTC. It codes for CASATVVRSYEQYF.

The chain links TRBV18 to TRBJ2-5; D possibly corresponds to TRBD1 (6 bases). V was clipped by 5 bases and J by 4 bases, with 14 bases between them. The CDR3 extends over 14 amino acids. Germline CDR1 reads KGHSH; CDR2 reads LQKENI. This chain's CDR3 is CASSRDKGSETQYF. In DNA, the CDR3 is TGTGCCAGCTCAAGGGACAAGGGTTCAGAGACCCAGTACTTC.

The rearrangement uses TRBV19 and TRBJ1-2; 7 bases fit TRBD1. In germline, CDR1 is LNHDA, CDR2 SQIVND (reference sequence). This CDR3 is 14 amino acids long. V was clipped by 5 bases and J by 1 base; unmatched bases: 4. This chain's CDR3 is CASSWDSRNYGYTF. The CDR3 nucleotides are TGTGCCAGTAGTTGGGACAGCCGTAACTATGGCTACACCTTC.

The CDR3 protein is CASSLYREKPEAFF. CDR3 DNA sequence: TGTGCCAGCAGTCTCTACAGGGAGAAACCTGAAGCTTTCTTT. The chain has TRBV14 and TRBJ1-1, with TRBD1 as a possible D gene (6 bases). This CDR3 is 14 amino acids long. V gave up 6 bases and J gave up 6 bases, with 17 bases separating them. From germline, CDR1 is SGHDN and CDR2 FVKESK.

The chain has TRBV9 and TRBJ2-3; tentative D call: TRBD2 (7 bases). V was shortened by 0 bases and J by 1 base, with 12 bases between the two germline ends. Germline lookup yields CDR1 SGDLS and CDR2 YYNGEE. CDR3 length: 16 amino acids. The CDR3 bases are TGTGCCAGCAGCGTAGTGGGGGGGCCCGGCACAGATACGCAGTATTTT. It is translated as CASSVVGGPGTDTQYF. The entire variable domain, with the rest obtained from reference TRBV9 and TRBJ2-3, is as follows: DSGVTQTPKHLITATGQRVTLRCSPRSGDLSVYWYQQSLDQGLQFLIQYYNGEERAKGNILERFSAQQFPDLHSELNLSSLELGDSALYFCASSVVGGPGTDTQYFGPGTRLTVL.

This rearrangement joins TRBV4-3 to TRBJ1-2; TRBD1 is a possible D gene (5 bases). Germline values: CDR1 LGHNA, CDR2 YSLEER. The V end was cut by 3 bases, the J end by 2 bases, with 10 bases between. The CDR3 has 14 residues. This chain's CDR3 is CASSHERGNYGYTF. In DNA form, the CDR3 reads TGCGCCAGCAGCCACGAAAGGGGAAACTATGGCTACACCTTC.

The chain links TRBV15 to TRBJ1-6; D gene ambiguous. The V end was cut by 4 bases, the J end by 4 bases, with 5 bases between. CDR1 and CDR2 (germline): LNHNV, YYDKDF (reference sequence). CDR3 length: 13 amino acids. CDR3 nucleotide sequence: TGTGCCACCAGCAACGAGTATAATTCACCCCTCCACTTT. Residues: CATSNEYNSPLHF.

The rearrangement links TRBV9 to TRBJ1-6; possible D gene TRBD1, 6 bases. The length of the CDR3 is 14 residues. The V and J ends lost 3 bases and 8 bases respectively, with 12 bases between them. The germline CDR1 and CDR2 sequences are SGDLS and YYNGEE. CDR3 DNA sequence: TGTGCCAGCAGCGCGAGGGGGACGGATTCACCCCTCCACTTT. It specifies CASSARGTDSPLHF.

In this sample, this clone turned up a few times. This chain's CDR3 is CASSVSPMNTEAFF. CDR3 coding DNA: TGTGCCAGTAGTGTTTCCCCTATGAACACTGAAGCTTTCTTT. This chain uses TRBV19 with TRBJ1-1, with D uncertain. This CDR3 region has 14 residues. Germline V gene sequence: CDR1 LNHDA, CDR2 SQIVND (reference sequence). Trimming removed 5 bases from V and 0 bases from J, with 10 bases in between.

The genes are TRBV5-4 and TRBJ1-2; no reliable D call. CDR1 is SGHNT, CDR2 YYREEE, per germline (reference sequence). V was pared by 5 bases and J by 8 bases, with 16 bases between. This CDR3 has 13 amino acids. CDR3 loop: CASSSPPNSGYTF. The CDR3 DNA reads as TGTGCCAGCAGTTCCCCCCCTAACTCCGGCTACACCTTC.

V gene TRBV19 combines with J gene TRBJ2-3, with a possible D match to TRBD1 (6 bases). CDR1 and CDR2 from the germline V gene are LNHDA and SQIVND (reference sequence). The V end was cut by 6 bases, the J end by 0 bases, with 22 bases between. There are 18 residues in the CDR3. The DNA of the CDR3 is TGTGCCAGTAGCAGACTTCCATTTTCAGGGGATAGCACAGATACGCAGTATTTT. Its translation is CASSRLPFSGDSTDTQYF.

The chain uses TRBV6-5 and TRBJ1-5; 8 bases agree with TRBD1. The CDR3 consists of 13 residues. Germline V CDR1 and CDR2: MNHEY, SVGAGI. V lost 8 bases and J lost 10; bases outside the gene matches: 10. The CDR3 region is CASGQGDSQPQHF. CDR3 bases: TGTGCCAGCGGACAGGGAGATAGTCAACCCCAGCATTTT.

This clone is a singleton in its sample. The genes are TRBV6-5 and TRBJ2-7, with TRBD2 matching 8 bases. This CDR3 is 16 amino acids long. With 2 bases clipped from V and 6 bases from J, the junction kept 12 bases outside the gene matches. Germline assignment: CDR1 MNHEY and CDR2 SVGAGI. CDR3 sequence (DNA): TGTGCCAGCAGTTACCGCTTGTTTAGCGGGGTTGGCGAGCAGTACTTC. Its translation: CASSYRLFSGVGEQYF.

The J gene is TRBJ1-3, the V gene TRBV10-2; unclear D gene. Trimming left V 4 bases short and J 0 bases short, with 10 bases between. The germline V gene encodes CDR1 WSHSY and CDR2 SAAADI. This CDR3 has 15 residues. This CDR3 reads CASSADGNSGNTIYF. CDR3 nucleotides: TGCGCCAGCAGTGCGGACGGGAACTCTGGAAACACCATATATTTT.

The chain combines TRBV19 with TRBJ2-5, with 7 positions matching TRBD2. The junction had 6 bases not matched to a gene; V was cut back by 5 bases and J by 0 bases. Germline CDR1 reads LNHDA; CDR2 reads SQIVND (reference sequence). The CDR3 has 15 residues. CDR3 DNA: TGTGCCAGTAGTCGACTAGCCGGGTACCAAGAGACCCAGTACTTC. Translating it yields CASSRLAGYQETQYF.

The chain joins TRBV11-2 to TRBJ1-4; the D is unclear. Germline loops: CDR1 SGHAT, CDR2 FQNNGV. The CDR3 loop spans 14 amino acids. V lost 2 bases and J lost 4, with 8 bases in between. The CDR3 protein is CASSLLQNNEKLFF. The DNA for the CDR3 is TGTGCCAGCAGCTTATTACAGAATAATGAAAAACTGTTTTTT.

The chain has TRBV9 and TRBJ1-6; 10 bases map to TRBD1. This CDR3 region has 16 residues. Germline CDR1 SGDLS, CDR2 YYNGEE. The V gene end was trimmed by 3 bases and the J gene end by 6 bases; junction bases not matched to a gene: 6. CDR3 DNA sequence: TGTGCCAGCAGCGGGAGACAGGGGGCTGCTAATTCACCCCTCCACTTT. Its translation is CASSGRQGAANSPLHF.